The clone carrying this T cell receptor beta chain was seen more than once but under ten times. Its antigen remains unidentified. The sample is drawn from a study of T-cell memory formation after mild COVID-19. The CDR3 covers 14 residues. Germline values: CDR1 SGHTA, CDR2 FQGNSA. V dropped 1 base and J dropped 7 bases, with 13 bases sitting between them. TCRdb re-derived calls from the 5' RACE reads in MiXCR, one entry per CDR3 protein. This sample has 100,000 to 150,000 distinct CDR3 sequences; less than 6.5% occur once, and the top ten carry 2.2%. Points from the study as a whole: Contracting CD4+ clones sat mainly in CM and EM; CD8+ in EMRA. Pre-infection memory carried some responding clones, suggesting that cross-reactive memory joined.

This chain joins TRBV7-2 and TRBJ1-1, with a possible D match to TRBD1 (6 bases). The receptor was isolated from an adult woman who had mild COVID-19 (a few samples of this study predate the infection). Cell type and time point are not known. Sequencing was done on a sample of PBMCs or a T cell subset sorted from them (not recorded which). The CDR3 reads CASSLDSGVLEAFF. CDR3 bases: TGTGCCAGCAGCTTAGATTCAGGGGTCCTTGAAGCTTTCTTT.